This is a list of T cell receptor beta chains from one sample in a study of T cell responses to AZD1222 COVID-19 vaccine. Some clones are missing from TCRdb's copy, which holds only in-frame ones; the method was immunoSEQ multiplex PCR. The sample includes 100,000 or so clones, about 93% of them seen just once. The starting material was peripheral blood, obtained 28 days after the second AZD1222 dose. Receptors were obtained from an adult who received the AZD1222 COVID-19 vaccine. CDR3s leave out the opening cysteine and the closing phenylalanine or tryptophan. Each record gives: V gene, J gene, CDR3 protein.

v_call: TRBV7-3
j_call: TRBJ2-1
cdr3_aa: ASSPWRGGQGEQF

v_call: TRBV19
j_call: TRBJ1-1
cdr3_aa: ASSIQQNTEAF

v_call: TRBV10-2
j_call: TRBJ2-2
cdr3_aa: ASSELVGGHFEPGELF

v_call: TRBV2
j_call: TRBJ2-7
cdr3_aa: ASNRDRTSYEQY

v_call: TRBV19
j_call: TRBJ2-7
cdr3_aa: ASSISRPYEQY

v_call: TRBV7-9
j_call: TRBJ1-2
cdr3_aa: ASSLEVSNYGYT

v_call: TRBV7-8
j_call: TRBJ2-7
cdr3_aa: ASSLGPGRGHYEQY

v_call: TRBV19
j_call: TRBJ2-4
cdr3_aa: ASTADIKNIQY

v_call: TRBV7-9
j_call: TRBJ1-2
cdr3_aa: ASTLDVAASNYGYT

v_call: TRBV2
j_call: TRBJ1-2
cdr3_aa: ASSVDRQLANYGYT

v_call: TRBV15
j_call: TRBJ1-2
cdr3_aa: ATSRDLGRGGGYT

v_call: TRBV5-1
j_call: TRBJ1-1
cdr3_aa: ASSRGQGSLRTGTEAF

v_call: TRBV6-5
j_call: TRBJ1-6
cdr3_aa: ASSFEGGRALH

v_call: TRBV29-1
j_call: TRBJ1-2
cdr3_aa: SVAGTADRLDGYT

v_call: TRBV7-9
j_call: TRBJ2-5
cdr3_aa: ASSPRTSGQETQY

v_call: TRBV28
j_call: TRBJ1-1
cdr3_aa: ASSPIWTGGTEAF

v_call: TRBV2
j_call: TRBJ2-7
cdr3_aa: ASSEYRGDEQY

v_call: TRBV19
j_call: TRBJ1-2
cdr3_aa: ASSPGQGRDGYT